This TCR beta chain stems from a study of T cell responses to AZD1222 COVID-19 vaccine. Deletions cut 1 base from V and 1 base from J, with 7 bases between. The length of the CDR3 is 14 residues. The germline CDR1 and CDR2 sequences are SGHTA and FQGNSA. Clones were read by immunoSEQ multiplex PCR, and TCRdb kept only the in-frame ones, dropping some. Of some 180,000 clones listed, roughly 93% are singletons. The material was peripheral blood, obtained 28 days after the second dose of the MenACWY control vaccine. The TCR was taken from an adult who received the MenACWY meningococcal vaccine as a control. The genes are TRBV7-2 and TRBJ2-5; possibly TRBD1 for D (6 bases). CDR3 in DNA: TGTGCCAGCAGCTTAGGGGGGCGCCAAGAGACCCAGTACTTC. Translating gives CASSLGGRQETQYF.